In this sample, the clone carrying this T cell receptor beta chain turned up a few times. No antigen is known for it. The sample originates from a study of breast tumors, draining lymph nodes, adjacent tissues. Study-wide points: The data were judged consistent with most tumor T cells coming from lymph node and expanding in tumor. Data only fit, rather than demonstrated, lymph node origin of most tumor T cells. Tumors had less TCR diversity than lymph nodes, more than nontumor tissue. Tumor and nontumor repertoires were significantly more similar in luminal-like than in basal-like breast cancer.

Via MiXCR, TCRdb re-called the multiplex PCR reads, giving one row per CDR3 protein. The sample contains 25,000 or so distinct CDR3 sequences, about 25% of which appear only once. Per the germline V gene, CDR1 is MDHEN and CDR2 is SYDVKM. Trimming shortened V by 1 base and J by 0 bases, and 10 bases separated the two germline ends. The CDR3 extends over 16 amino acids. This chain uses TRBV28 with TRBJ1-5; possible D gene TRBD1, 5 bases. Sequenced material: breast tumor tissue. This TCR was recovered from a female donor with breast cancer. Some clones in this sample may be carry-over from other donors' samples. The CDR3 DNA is TGTGCCAGCAGTTTATCAGGGCTCTATAGCAATCAGCCCCAGCATTTT. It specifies CASSLSGLYSNQPQHF.